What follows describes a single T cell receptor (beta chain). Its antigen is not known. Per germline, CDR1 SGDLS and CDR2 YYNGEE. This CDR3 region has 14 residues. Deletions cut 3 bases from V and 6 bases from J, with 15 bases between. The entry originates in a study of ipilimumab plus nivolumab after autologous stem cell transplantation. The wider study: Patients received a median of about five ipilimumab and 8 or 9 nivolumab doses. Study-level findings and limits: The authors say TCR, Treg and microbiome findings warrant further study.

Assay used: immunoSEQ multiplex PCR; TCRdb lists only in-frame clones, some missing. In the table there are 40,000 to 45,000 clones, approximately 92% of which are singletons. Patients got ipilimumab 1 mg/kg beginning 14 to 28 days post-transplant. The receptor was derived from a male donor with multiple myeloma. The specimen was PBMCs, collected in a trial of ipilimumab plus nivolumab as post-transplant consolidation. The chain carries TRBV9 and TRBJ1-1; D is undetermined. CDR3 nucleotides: TGTGCCAGCAGCGAAAGACCGGGCGGCCCTGAAGCTTTCTTT. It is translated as CASSERPGGPEAFF. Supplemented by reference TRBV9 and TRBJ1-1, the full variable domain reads DSGVTQTPKHLITATGQRVTLRCSPRSGDLSVYWYQQSLDQGLQFLIQYYNGEERAKGNILERFSAQQFPDLHSELNLSSLELGDSALYFCASSERPGGPEAFFGQGTRLTVV.